Listed here is a single T cell receptor (beta chain). Antigen specificity is unknown. The data derive from a study of spatial heterogeneity in lung cancer. Time point defined: sample taken at primary tumor resection. The CDR3 extends over 11 amino acids. Looked up from germline, CDR1 is ENHRY and CDR2 is SYGVKD. V was trimmed by 3 bases and J by 2 bases, leaving 1 base between them. Unique molecular identifiers tagged every individual TCR cDNA molecule. TCRdb redid the calling of the 5' RACE reads with MiXCR, one entry per CDR3 protein. This table has 9,500 to 13,000 distinct CDR3 sequences, 9% to 14% appearing once. The study's findings and limits: Tumoral mutation counts were tracked by counts of expanded intratumoral alpha and beta TCRs.

The TCR originated in a female donor with early-stage non-small cell lung cancer. V and J are TRBV10-3 and TRBJ2-5, with unresolved D. The input for sequencing was lung tumor tissue, taken at surgery. DNA of the CDR3: TGTGCCATCAGTGAACAAGAGACCCAGTACTTC. As protein: CAISEQETQYF.